A selection of T cell receptor beta chains follows, all from one sample in a study of beta chain features in type 1 diabetes. Profiled with immunoSEQ multiplex PCR; TCRdb holds only in-frame clones, not every one. Counted here are about 260,000 clones, roughly 24% occurring once; the ten biggest clones make up 0.012%. The sample comprised naive CD4+ T cells from blood. The receptors were gathered from a woman in her 30s with type 1 diabetes. Both conserved end residues are part of each CDR3. D genes are given only for firm matches. The size field is filled for only some rows; it gives once, few, many or a size class.

v_call	d_call	clone_size	j_call	cdr3_aa	cdr3_nt
TRBV30	.	few	TRBJ1-4	CAWSIQGGNEKLFF	TGTGCCTGGAGCATACAGGGTGGTAATGAAAAACTGTTTTTT
TRBV29-1	.	few	TRBJ2-1	CSVFPSSYNEQFF	TGCAGCGTTTTTCCGAGCTCCTACAATGAGCAGTTCTTC
TRBV7-3	TRBD1	few	TRBJ2-2	CASSLDRDTGELFF	TGTGCCAGCAGCTTAGACAGGGACACCGGGGAGCTGTTTTTT
TRBV5-1	TRBD2	.	TRBJ2-1	CASSVVRGGSRYNEQFF	TGCGCCAGCAGCGTGGTTCGTGGCGGGAGTAGGTACAATGAGCAGTTCTTC
TRBV18	TRBD1	.	TRBJ1-1	CASSRGTGGGKRNTEAFF	TGTGCCAGCTCACGAGGGACAGGGGGCGGGAAGCGGAACACTGAAGCTTTCTTT
TRBV21-1	.	few	TRBJ2-3	CASSKGGLAGPTDTQYF	TGTGCCAGCAGCAAAGGCGGACTAGCGGGACCCACAGATACGCAGTATTTT
TRBV18	.	few	TRBJ2-7	CASSPGTSYEQYF	TGTGCCAGCTCACCTGGGACATCTTACGAGCAGTACTTC
TRBV9	.	few	TRBJ2-6	CASSVGGGPGANVLTF	TGTGCCAGCAGCGTAGGAGGGGGTCCCGGGGCCAACGTCCTGACTTTC
TRBV25-1	TRBD2	few	TRBJ2-1	CASSAIGLAGHNEQFF	TGTGCCAGCAGTGCGATTGGACTAGCGGGCCACAATGAGCAGTTCTTC
TRBV7-9	.	few	TRBJ2-2	CASSAPRGTGELFF	TGTGCCAGCAGCGCACCCCGGGGCACCGGGGAGCTGTTTTTT
TRBV29-1	.	.	TRBJ1-1	CSVSRGDGEAFF	TGCAGCGTCTCCAGGGGTGATGGTGAAGCTTTCTTT
TRBV25-1	.	.	TRBJ2-5	CASSEYGGPETQYF	TGTGCCAGCAGTGAATACGGGGGGCCAGAGACCCAGTACTTC
TRBV30	TRBD2	.	TRBJ2-1	CAWSVAGESDEQFF	TGTGCCTGGAGTGTAGCGGGAGAGAGTGATGAGCAGTTCTTC
TRBV29-1	.	few	TRBJ2-7	CSVDEIPRPTSAWPDEQYF	TGCAGCGTTGATGAGATCCCACGGCCTACGAGCGCTTGGCCGGACGAGCAGTACTTC
TRBV4-1	TRBD2	few	TRBJ2-1	CASSLPRTSGRRYEQFF	TGCGCCAGCAGCCTCCCCCGGACTAGCGGGAGGAGGTATGAGCAGTTCTTC
TRBV29-1	.	few	TRBJ2-2	CSVAFRGAGELFF	TGCAGCGTTGCCTTCAGGGGGGCCGGGGAGCTGTTTTTT
TRBV18	TRBD2	.	TRBJ2-1	CASSPGLAGGNEQFF	TGTGCCAGCTCACCGGGACTAGCGGGAGGAAATGAGCAGTTCTTC
TRBV18	.	.	TRBJ1-1	CASSPTSQNTEAFF	TGTGCCAGCTCACCAACGTCACAGAACACTGAAGCTTTCTTT
TRBV29-1	TRBD1	few	TRBJ2-3	CSVARQGTADTQYF	TGCAGCGTTGCCAGACAGGGGACCGCAGATACGCAGTATTTT
TRBV29-1	TRBD1	few	TRBJ2-4	CSAATGSNIQYF	TGCAGCGCCGCGACAGGGTCCAACATTCAGTACTTC
TRBV18	.	.	TRBJ2-4	CASSRDNGANIQYF	TGTGCCAGCTCACGGGACAATGGGGCAAACATTCAGTACTTC
TRBV28	TRBD1	once	TRBJ1-2	CASSIPGQGATIYGYTF	TGTGCCAGCAGTATTCCCGGGCAGGGGGCCACTATCTATGGCTACACCTTC
TRBV5-6	.	.	TRBJ2-6	CASSLKGSAASGANVLTF	TGTGCCAGCAGCTTGAAGGGGTCCGCTGCTTCTGGGGCCAACGTCCTGACTTTC
TRBV4-2	.	.	TRBJ2-1	CASSQGGAYNEQFF	TGTGCCAGCAGCCAGGGAGGAGCCTACAATGAGCAGTTCTTC
TRBV6-5	TRBD2	few	TRBJ2-1	CASSYSTGGNEQFF	TGTGCCAGCAGTTACTCGACGGGGGGGAATGAGCAGTTCTTC
TRBV5-1	.	.	TRBJ2-2	CASSLGRSNTGELFF	TGCGCCAGCAGCTTGGGTAGGAGTAACACCGGGGAGCTGTTTTTT
TRBV5-1	.	.	TRBJ2-1	CASSSQPPNNEQFF	TGCGCCAGCAGCTCCCAACCCCCTAACAATGAGCAGTTCTTC
TRBV15	TRBD1	.	TRBJ2-1	CATSRRAGGAVDEQFF	TGTGCCACCAGCAGACGAGCAGGGGGAGCGGTTGATGAGCAGTTCTTC
TRBV29-1	TRBD2	few	TRBJ2-1	CSSPAGTSTYNEQFF	TGCAGCTCCCCAGCCGGGACTAGCACCTACAATGAGCAGTTCTTC
TRBV20-1	.	.	TRBJ2-3	CSAPKTDTQYF	TGCAGTGCCCCTAAAACAGATACGCAGTATTTT
TRBV13	.	few	TRBJ2-3	CASTPVGADTQYF	TGTGCCAGCACCCCTGTGGGAGCAGATACGCAGTATTTT
TRBV9	TRBD1	.	TRBJ1-1	CASSGSEDRGLMNTEAFF	TGTGCCAGCAGCGGATCCGAGGACAGGGGGCTCATGAACACTGAAGCTTTCTTT
TRBV12-5	TRBD2	.	TRBJ2-5	CASASGRETQYF	TGTGCTAGTGCAAGCGGGAGGGAGACCCAGTACTTC
TRBV6-6	TRBD1	.	TRBJ2-2	CASSPQGTNTGELFF	TGTGCCAGCAGTCCACAGGGGACCAACACCGGGGAGCTGTTTTTT
TRBV9	.	.	TRBJ2-1	CASSVQAGPYNEQFF	TGTGCCAGCAGCGTACAGGCGGGTCCTTACAATGAGCAGTTCTTC
TRBV4-1	.	.	TRBJ2-3	CASSQDRGRSLSNTQYF	TGCGCCAGCAGCCAAGATCGAGGGCGGAGCCTCAGTAATACGCAGTATTTT
TRBV30	.	.	TRBJ2-5	CAWNGGETQYF	TGTGCCTGGAACGGAGGCGAGACCCAGTACTTC
TRBV7-9	.	.	TRBJ2-7	CASSLSYEQYF	TGTGCCAGCAGCTTGAGTTACGAGCAGTACTTC
TRBV9	TRBD2	.	TRBJ2-1	CASSLGLAGAYNEQFF	TGTGCCAGCAGCCTAGGACTAGCGGGCGCCTACAATGAGCAGTTCTTC
TRBV7-3	TRBD2	.	TRBJ2-7	CASSSLASGINEQYF	TGTGCCAGCAGCTCCTTGGCTAGCGGGATCAACGAGCAGTACTTC
TRBV4-2	.	.	TRBJ1-1	CASSQDLERSAFF	TGTGCCAGCAGCCAAGATTTGGAGAGGTCGGCTTTCTTT
TRBV9	.	.	TRBJ1-3	CASSVGGTFTSGNTIYF	TGTGCCAGCAGCGTCGGCGGGACTTTCACTTCTGGAAACACCATATATTTT
TRBV6-4	TRBD1	.	TRBJ1-2	CASRAGGAEAYGYTF	TGTGCCAGCAGAGCAGGGGGCGCAGAAGCCTATGGCTACACCTTC
TRBV7-3	.	few	TRBJ2-1	CASSFTRNNEQFF	TGTGCCAGCAGCTTTACTAGGAACAATGAGCAGTTCTTC
TRBV6-1	TRBD1	.	TRBJ2-7	CASSEAGTGSGDEQYF	TGTGCCAGCAGTGAAGCCGGGACAGGGTCTGGCGACGAGCAGTACTTC
TRBV19	.	few	TRBJ1-5	CARYRQRRNQPQHF	TGTGCCAGGTATCGACAGAGACGCAATCAGCCCCAGCATTTT
TRBV9	.	few	TRBJ2-5	CASSFRVGSSQETQYF	TGTGCCAGCAGCTTCAGAGTGGGCAGCTCCCAAGAGACCCAGTACTTC